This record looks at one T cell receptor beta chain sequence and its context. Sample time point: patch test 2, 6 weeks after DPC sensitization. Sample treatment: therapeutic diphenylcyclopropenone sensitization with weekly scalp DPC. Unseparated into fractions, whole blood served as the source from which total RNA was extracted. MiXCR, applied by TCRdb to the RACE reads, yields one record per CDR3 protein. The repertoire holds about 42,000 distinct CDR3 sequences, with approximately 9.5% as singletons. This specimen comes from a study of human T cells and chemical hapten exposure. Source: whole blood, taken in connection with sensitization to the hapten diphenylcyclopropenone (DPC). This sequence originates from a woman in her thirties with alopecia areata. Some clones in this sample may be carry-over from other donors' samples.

The CDR3 coding sequence is TGCAGCGTTGCTTTTTTCAACTCTGGGGCCAACGTCCTGACTTTC. Residues: CSVAFFNSGANVLTF. The chain joins TRBV29-1 to TRBJ2-6, with D hard to call. V gave up 4 bases and J gave up 0 bases, with 10 bases separating them. Germline CDR1 reads SQVTM; CDR2 reads ANQGSEA. The CDR3 contains 15 residues.